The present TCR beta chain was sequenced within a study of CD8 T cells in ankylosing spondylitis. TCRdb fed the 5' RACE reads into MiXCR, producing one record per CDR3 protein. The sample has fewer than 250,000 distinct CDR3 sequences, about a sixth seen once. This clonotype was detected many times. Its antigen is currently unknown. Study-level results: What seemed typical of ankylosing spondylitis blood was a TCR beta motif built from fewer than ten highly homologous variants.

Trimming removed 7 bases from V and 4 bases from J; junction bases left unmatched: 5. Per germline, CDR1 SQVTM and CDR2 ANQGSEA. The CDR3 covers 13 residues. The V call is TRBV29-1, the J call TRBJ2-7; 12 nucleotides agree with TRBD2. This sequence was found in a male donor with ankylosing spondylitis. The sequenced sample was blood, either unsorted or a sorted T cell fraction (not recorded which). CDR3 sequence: CSAVTSGSYEQYF. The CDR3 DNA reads TGCAGCGCTGTGACTAGCGGGAGTTACGAGCAGTACTTC.